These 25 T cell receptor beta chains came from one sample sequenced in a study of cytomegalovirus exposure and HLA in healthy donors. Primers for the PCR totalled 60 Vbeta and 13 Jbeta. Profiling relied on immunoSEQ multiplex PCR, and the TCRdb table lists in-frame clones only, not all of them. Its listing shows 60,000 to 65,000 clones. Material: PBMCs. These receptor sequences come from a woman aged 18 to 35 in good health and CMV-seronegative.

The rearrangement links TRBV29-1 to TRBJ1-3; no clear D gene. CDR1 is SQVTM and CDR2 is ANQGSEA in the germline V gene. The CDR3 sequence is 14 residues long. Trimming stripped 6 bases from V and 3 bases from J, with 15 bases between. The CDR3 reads CSVTGSGYGNTIYF. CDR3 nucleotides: TGCAGCGTGACGGGGTCGGGATATGGAAACACCATATATTTT.

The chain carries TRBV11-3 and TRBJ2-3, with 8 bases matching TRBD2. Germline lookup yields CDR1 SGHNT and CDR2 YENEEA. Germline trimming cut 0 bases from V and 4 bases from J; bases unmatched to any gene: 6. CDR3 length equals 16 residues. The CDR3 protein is CASSLDPGRVADTQYF. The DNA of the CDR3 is TGTGCCAGCAGCTTAGATCCCGGGAGGGTAGCAGATACGCAGTATTTT. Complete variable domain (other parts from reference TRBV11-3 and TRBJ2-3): EAGVVQSPRYKIIEKKQPVAFWCNPISGHNTLYWYLQNLGQGPELLIRYENEEAVDDSQLPKDRFSAERLKGVDSTLKIQPAELGDSAVYLCASSLDPGRVADTQYFGPGTRLTVL.

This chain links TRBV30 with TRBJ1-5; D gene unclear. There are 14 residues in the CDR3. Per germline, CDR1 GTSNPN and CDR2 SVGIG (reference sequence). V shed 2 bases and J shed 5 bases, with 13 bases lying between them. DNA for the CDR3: TGTGCCTGGAGTCCACCGGGTCCCGATCAGCCCCAGCATTTT. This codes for CAWSPPGPDQPQHF.

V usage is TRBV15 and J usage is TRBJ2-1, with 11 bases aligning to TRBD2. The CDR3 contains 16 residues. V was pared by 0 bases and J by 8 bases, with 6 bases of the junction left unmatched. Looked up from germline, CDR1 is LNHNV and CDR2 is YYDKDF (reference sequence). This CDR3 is CATSRDASGGMDEQFF. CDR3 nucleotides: TGTGCCACCAGCAGAGATGCTAGCGGGGGGATGGATGAGCAGTTCTTC.

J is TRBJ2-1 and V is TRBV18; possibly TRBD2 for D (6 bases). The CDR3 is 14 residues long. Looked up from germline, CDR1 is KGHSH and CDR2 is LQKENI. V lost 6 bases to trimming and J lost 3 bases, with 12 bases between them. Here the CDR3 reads CASSPSSGYNEQFF. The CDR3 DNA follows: TGTGCCAGCTCTCCTAGTAGCGGCTACAATGAGCAGTTCTTC.

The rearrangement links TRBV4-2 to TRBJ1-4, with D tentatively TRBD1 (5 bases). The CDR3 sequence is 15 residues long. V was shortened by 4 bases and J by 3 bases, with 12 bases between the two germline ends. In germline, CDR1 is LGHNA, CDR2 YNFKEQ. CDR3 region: CASSRGGGSNEKLFF. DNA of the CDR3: TGTGCCAGCAGCCGAGGTGGGGGGTCTAATGAAAAACTGTTTTTT.

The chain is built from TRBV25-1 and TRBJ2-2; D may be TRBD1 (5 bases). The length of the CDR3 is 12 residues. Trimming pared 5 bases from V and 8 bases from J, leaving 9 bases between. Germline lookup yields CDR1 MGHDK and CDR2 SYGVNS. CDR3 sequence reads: CASSSYRGELFF. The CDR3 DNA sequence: TGTGCCAGCAGTTCCTACAGGGGGGAGCTGTTTTTT.

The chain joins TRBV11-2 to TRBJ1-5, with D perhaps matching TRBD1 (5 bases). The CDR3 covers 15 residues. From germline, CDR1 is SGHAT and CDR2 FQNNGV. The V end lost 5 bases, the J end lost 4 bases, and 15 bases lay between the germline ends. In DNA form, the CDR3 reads TGTGCCAGCAGCCGCACCGGGACTAGGAATCAGCCCCAGCATTTT. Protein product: CASSRTGTRNQPQHF.

The CDR3 coding sequence is TGTGCCAGCAGTTACCTACAGGGGGCCACTGAAGCTTTCTTT. It encodes CASSYLQGATEAFF. The genes are TRBV6-5 and TRBJ1-1, with 9 positions matching TRBD1. Germline V gene sequence: CDR1 MNHEY, CDR2 SVGAGI. The CDR3 is made up of 14 amino acids. With V trimmed by 2 bases and J by 4 bases, 2 bases remained unmatched.

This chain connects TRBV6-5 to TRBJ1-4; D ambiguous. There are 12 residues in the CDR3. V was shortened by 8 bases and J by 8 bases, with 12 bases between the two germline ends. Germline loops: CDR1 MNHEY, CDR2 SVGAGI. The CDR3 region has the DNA TGTGCCAGCGCCACGGGAGGCGAAAAACTGTTTTTT. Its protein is CASATGGEKLFF.

As DNA, the CDR3 is TGTGCCAGTAGTAGATCGTCCCCGGGACTAGCGGGGGCGAGCTCCTACGAGCAGTACTTC. Its protein product is CASSRSSPGLAGASSYEQYF. The chain is built from TRBV19 and TRBJ2-7; 14 nucleotides agree with TRBD2. The CDR3 is 20 residues long. The trim removed 4 bases at V and 0 bases at J, leaving 14 bases unmatched. CDR1 and CDR2 (germline): LNHDA, SQIVND (reference sequence).

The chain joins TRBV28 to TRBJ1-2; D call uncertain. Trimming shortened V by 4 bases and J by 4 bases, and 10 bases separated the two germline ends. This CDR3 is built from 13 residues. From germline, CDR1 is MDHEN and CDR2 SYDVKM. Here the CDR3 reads CASSYNYRYGYTF. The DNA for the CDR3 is TGTGCCAGCAGTTACAATTATCGCTATGGCTACACCTTC.

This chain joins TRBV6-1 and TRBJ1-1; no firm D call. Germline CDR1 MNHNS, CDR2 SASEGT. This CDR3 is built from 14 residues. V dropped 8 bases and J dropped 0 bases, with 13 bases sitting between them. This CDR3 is CASVSRRVNTEAFF. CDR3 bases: TGTGCCAGCGTGTCGAGGAGGGTGAACACTGAAGCTTTCTTT.

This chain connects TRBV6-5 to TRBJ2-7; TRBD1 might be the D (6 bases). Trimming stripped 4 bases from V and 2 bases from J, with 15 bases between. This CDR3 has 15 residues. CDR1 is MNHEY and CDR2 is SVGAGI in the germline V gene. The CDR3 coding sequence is TGTGCCAGCAGTTCCGGATTCAGGGGCCCCTACGAGCAGTACTTC. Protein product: CASSSGFRGPYEQYF.

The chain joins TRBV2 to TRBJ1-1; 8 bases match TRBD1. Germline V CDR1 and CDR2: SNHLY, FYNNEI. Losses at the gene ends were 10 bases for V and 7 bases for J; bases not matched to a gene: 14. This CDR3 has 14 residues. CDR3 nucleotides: TGTGCCACGCGGACAGGGACCCCGCCGGTTGAAGCTTTCTTT. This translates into CATRTGTPPVEAFF.

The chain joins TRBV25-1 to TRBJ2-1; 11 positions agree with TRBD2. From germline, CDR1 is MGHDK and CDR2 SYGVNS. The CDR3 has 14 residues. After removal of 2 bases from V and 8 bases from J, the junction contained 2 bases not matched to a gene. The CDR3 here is CASSEGLAGYEQFF. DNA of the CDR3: TGTGCCAGCAGTGAAGGACTAGCGGGTTATGAGCAGTTCTTC.

CDR3 sequence: CASSAELVDTQYF. CDR3 sequence (DNA): TGTGCCAGCAGCGCGGAACTAGTAGATACGCAGTATTTT. The V and J genes are TRBV9 and TRBJ2-3; weak D call: TRBD2 (5 bases). CDR1 is SGDLS, CDR2 YYNGEE, per germline. The ends were cut back, 3 bases at V and 5 bases at J, with 10 bases in the middle. This CDR3 spans 13 amino acids.

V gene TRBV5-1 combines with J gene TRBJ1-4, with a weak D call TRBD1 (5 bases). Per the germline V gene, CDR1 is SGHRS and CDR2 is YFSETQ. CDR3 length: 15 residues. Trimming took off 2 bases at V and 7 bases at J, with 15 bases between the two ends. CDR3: CASSLSSRALEKLFF. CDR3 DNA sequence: TGCGCCAGCAGCTTAAGCTCCAGGGCGCTTGAAAAACTGTTTTTT.

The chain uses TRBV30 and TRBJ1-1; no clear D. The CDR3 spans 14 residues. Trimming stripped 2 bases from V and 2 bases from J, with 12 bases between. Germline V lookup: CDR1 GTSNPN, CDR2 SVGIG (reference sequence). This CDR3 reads CAWSTGLVNTEAFF. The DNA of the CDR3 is TGTGCCTGGAGTACTGGACTCGTTAACACTGAAGCTTTCTTT.

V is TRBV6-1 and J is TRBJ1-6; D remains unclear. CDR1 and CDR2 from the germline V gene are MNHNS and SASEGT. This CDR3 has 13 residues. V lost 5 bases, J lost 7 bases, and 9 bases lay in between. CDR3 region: CASSSVRNSPLHF. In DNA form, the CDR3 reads TGTGCCAGCAGTTCAGTAAGAAATTCACCCCTCCACTTT.

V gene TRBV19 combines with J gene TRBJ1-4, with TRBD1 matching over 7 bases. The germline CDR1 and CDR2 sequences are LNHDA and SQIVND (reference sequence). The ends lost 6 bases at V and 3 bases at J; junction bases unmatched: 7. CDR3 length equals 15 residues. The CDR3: CASRQPGQSNEKLFF. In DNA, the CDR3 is TGTGCCAGTAGACAACCGGGACAGTCTAATGAAAAACTGTTTTTT.

Written as DNA, the CDR3 is TGTGCCAGCAGCCCCGGAGCCTCGAGCAATCAGCCCCAGCATTTT. Translating gives CASSPGASSNQPQHF. The rearrangement links TRBV7-9 to TRBJ1-5; D is ambiguous. CDR1 is SEHNR and CDR2 is FQNEAQ in the germline V gene (reference sequence). This CDR3 has 15 amino acids. The germline V and J ends were trimmed by 5 bases and 1 base, with 12 bases remaining between them. Full variable domain (rest looked up from reference TRBV7-9 and TRBJ1-5): DTGVSQNPRHKITKRGQNVTFRCDPISEHNRLYWYRQTLGQGPEFLTYFQNEAQLEKSRLLSDRFSAERPKGSFSTLEIQRTEQGDSAMYLCASSPGASSNQPQHFGDGTRLSIL.

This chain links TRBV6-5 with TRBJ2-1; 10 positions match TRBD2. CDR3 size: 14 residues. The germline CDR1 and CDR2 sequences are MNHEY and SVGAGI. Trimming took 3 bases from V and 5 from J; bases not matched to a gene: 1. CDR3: CASSYTSGNNEQFF. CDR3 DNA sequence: TGTGCCAGCAGTTATACTAGCGGGAACAATGAGCAGTTCTTC.

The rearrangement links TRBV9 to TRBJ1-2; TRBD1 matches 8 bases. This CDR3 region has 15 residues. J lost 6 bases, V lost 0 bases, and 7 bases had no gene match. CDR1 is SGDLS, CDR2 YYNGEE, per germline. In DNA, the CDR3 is TGTGCCAGCAGCGTAGGTAGGGCAGGGGGCGATGGCTACACCTTC. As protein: CASSVGRAGGDGYTF.

CDR3 nucleotide sequence: TGTGCCAGCAGCTTAGCGCCTCTAAGCGGCTACACCTTC. This codes for CASSLAPLSGYTF. V and J are TRBV7-9 and TRBJ1-2; no reliable D call. V was cut by 0 bases and J by 8 bases, with 10 bases left in between. The CDR3 sequence is 13 residues long. Germline CDR1 SEHNR, CDR2 FQNEAQ (reference sequence). Complete variable domain (other parts from reference TRBV7-9 and TRBJ1-2): DTGVSQNPRHKITKRGQNVTFRCDPISEHNRLYWYRQTLGQGPEFLTYFQNEAQLEKSRLLSDRFSAERPKGSFSTLEIQRTEQGDSAMYLCASSLAPLSGYTFGSGTRLTVV.